This is a list of T cell receptor beta chains from one sample in a study of blood T cell repertoires in COVID-19. The method was immunoSEQ multiplex PCR; TCRdb's version includes in-frame clones alone and lacks a portion of them. The sample contains hundreds of thousands of clones, more than 70% of which appear only once. The source material was PBMCs or T cells enriched from blood (not recorded which). Receptors were obtained from a young man with acute COVID-19. Each CDR3 is given with its conserved first and last residue. Each record gives: V gene, clone size, D gene, J gene, CDR3 protein, CDR3 DNA. D genes are given only for firm matches. Clone size is given for some rows only: seen once, a few or many times, or a class if the clone is expanded.

TRBV28,NA,NA,TRBJ1-6,CASSPRQATDNSPLHF,TGTGCCAGCAGTCCCAGACAGGCGACGGATAATTCACCCCTCCACTTT
TRBV30,NA,TRBD1,TRBJ1-2,CAWETGTGGRSYGYTF,TGTGCCTGGGAAACCGGGACAGGGGGCCGGAGCTATGGCTACACCTTC
TRBV9,NA,NA,TRBJ2-2,CASSQMVVGELFF,TGTGCCAGCAGTCAGATGGTGGTCGGGGAGCTGTTTTTT
TRBV6-1,NA,NA,TRBJ1-5,CASSENTNQPQHF,TGTGCCAGCAGTGAGAACACAAATCAGCCCCAGCATTTT
TRBV9,NA,NA,TRBJ1-1,CASSVERENEAFF,TGTGCCAGCAGCGTAGAACGGGAAAATGAAGCTTTCTTT
TRBV9,NA,NA,TRBJ2-1,CASSPITGFNEQFF,TGTGCCAGCAGCCCAATTACAGGGTTCAATGAGCAGTTCTTC
TRBV19,few,TRBD1,TRBJ1-2,CASSFRDRALGYTF,TGTGCCAGTAGTTTCCGGGACAGGGCTCTTGGCTACACCTTC
TRBV5-5,NA,NA,TRBJ1-3,CASSSGLSSGNTIYF,TGTGCCAGCAGCTCGGGACTCAGCTCTGGAAACACCATATATTTT
TRBV4-1,NA,NA,TRBJ1-1,CASSQGAANTEAFF,TGCGCCAGCAGCCAAGGTGCGGCGAACACTGAAGCTTTCTTT
TRBV3-1/TRBV3-2,few,NA,TRBJ2-2,CASSPLASGGELFF,TGTGCCAGCAGCCCCCTGGCGAGCGGCGGGGAGCTGTTTTTT
TRBV29-1,NA,NA,TRBJ1-1,CSVQRQTEAFF,TGCAGCGTCCAGAGACAGACTGAAGCTTTCTTT
TRBV6-4,NA,NA,TRBJ1-3,CASSAPDRRVPGNTIYF,TGTGCCAGCAGTGCCCCGGACAGAAGGGTCCCCGGAAACACCATATATTTT
TRBV19,NA,NA,TRBJ1-2,CASSLAGDNYGYTF,TGTGCCAGTAGCCTCGCGGGGGATAACTATGGCTACACCTTC
TRBV6-1,NA,NA,TRBJ2-7,CASSEAFGVRTIPVTVQYF,TGTGCCAGCAGTGAAGCGTTCGGGGTCAGGACCATCCCGGTGACGGTGCAGTACTTC
TRBV13,NA,NA,TRBJ2-5,CASNLGGGGRRETQYF,TGTGCCAGCAACCTTGGCGGGGGCGGACGTCGAGAGACCCAGTACTTC
TRBV28,NA,NA,TRBJ2-7,CASGQPYEQYF,TGTGCCAGCGGGCAACCCTACGAGCAGTACTTC
TRBV9,NA,TRBD1,TRBJ1-3,CASSDQGARGNTIYF,TGTGCCAGCAGCGATCAGGGGGCGCGCGGAAACACCATATATTTT
TRBV28,NA,TRBD1,TRBJ2-1,CASIGTGGSYNEQFF,TGTGCCAGCATCGGAACAGGGGGCTCCTACAATGAGCAGTTCTTC
TRBV6-1,NA,TRBD2,TRBJ2-3,CASSWGLAATDTQYF,TGTGCCAGCAGTTGGGGACTAGCAGCTACAGATACGCAGTATTTT
TRBV6-1,many,NA,TRBJ1-2,CASSEAVEGRRGYTF,TGTGCCAGCAGTGAAGCAGTGGAGGGGAGACGTGGCTACACCTTC
TRBV11-2,NA,NA,TRBJ2-3,CASSSAGGYSTDTQYF,TGTGCCAGCAGCTCCGCCGGGGGATATAGCACAGATACGCAGTATTTT
TRBV27,once,NA,TRBJ2-1,CASSLSTVLEYNEQFF,TGTGCCAGCAGTTTATCGACAGTATTAGAATACAATGAGCAGTTCTTC
TRBV28,NA,NA,TRBJ1-2,CASSSTAYGYTF,TGTGCCAGCAGTTCAACAGCTTATGGCTACACCTTC
TRBV19,NA,TRBD1,TRBJ2-3,CASSTQGVTSTDTQYF,TGTGCCAGTAGCACCCAGGGGGTAACTAGCACAGATACGCAGTATTTT
TRBV4-1,NA,NA,TRBJ1-1,CASSPTTGSWLLEAFF,TGCGCCAGCAGCCCGACTACAGGGTCTTGGTTATTGGAAGCTTTCTTT
TRBV6-5,NA,TRBD1,TRBJ1-5,CASSAGTGGLWPQHF,TGTGCCAGCAGCGCCGGGACAGGGGGTTTATGGCCCCAGCATTTT
TRBV12-5,NA,NA,TRBJ2-7,CASGSGGYEQYF,TGTGCTAGTGGGAGCGGCGGATACGAGCAGTACTTC
TRBV7-2,NA,NA,TRBJ2-7,CASSLIGGAINEQYF,TGTGCCAGCAGCTTGATAGGGGGGGCGATCAACGAGCAGTACTTC
TRBV27,NA,NA,TRBJ1-2,CASSFLSGQIAYGYTF,TGTGCCAGCAGTTTCCTCTCTGGACAGATAGCGTATGGCTACACCTTC
TRBV4-1,NA,TRBD1,TRBJ1-5,CASSQVDRGPKPQHF,TGCGCCAGCAGCCAAGTGGACAGGGGGCCCAAGCCCCAGCATTTT
TRBV7-2,NA,NA,TRBJ2-5,CASSLVRGTQETQYF,TGTGCCAGCAGCTTAGTTCGGGGGACCCAAGAGACCCAGTACTTC
TRBV3-1/TRBV3-2,NA,NA,TRBJ2-5,CASSQLVTETQYF,TGTGCCAGCAGCCAACTAGTTACAGAGACCCAGTACTTC
TRBV13,NA,TRBD1,TRBJ1-5,CASSLGQGGQPQHF,TGTGCCAGCAGCTTAGGACAGGGGGGACAGCCCCAGCATTTT
TRBV6-5,NA,NA,TRBJ2-7,CASIRSPGDSYEQYF,TGTGCCAGCATACGCTCTCCGGGGGACTCCTACGAGCAGTACTTC
TRBV6-1,NA,TRBD1,TRBJ2-5,CASSVRQGFGFQETQYF,TGTGCCAGCAGTGTACGACAGGGGTTCGGGTTCCAAGAGACCCAGTACTTC
TRBV27,NA,TRBD2,TRBJ2-1,CASRLSGGVYNEQFF,TGTGCCAGCAGGCTTAGCGGGGGGGTCTACAATGAGCAGTTCTTC
TRBV27,few,NA,TRBJ2-2,CASGQKRSGELFF,TGTGCCAGCGGACAGAAGAGGTCCGGGGAGCTGTTTTTT
TRBV5-3,many,NA,TRBJ2-1,CARSSGGVAHHVSSYNEQFF,TGTGCCAGAAGCTCCGGTGGGGTAGCGCATCATGTTAGCTCCTACAATGAGCAGTTCTTC
TRBV14,NA,NA,TRBJ1-2,CASSTATAPNYGYTF,TGTGCCAGCAGCACCGCGACAGCCCCGAACTATGGCTACACCTTC
TRBV5-4,NA,NA,TRBJ1-1,CASMTVMNTEAFF,TGTGCCAGCATGACAGTTATGAACACTGAAGCTTTCTTT
TRBV29-1,NA,NA,TRBJ2-1,CSDREQFF,TGCAGCGACAGAGAGCAGTTCTTC
TRBV5-1,many,TRBD1,TRBJ2-7,CASSLRDRVYEQYF,TGCGCCAGCAGCTTGAGGGACAGGGTATACGAGCAGTACTTC
TRBV5-1,NA,NA,TRBJ2-7,CASSFQGYEQYF,TGCGCCAGCAGCTTCCAGGGGTACGAGCAGTACTTC
TRBV5-1,NA,TRBD1,TRBJ1-1,CASSLGDAGGTEAFF,TGCGCCAGCAGCTTGGGGGACGCAGGGGGCACTGAAGCTTTCTTT
TRBV30,NA,TRBD2,TRBJ2-3,CAWSEYYSGDGTQYF,TGTGCCTGGAGTGAATACTATAGCGGGGACGGTACGCAGTATTTT